These 19 T cell receptor beta chains came from one sample sequenced in a study of CD8 T cells in ankylosing spondylitis. General study results and limits: There was a TCR beta motif, made of eight highly homologous variants, that appeared characteristic of ankylosing spondylitis blood.

The antigens of these receptors remain unknown. TCRdb used MiXCR to reprocess the 5' RACE reads, holding one entry per CDR3 protein. The sample includes hundreds of thousands of distinct CDR3 sequences, roughly 27% seen only once; the top ten take under 0.9%. The sample comprised blood, either unsorted or a sorted T cell fraction (not recorded which). The receptor source for this set is a male donor with ankylosing spondylitis.

The chain uses TRBV20-1 and TRBJ1-6; no firm D call. The CDR3 covers 16 residues. The V gene's germline CDR1 is DFQATT and CDR2 SNEGSKA (reference sequence). V was trimmed by 5 bases and J by 4 bases, leaving 18 bases between them. CDR3 nucleotides: TGCAGTGCTCCTCGTGAAGGCAGTCTTTATAATTCACCCCTCCACTTT. This sequence encodes CSAPREGSLYNSPLHF.

This clonotype was observed a few times. V and J are TRBV29-1 and TRBJ2-5; 9 nucleotides agree with TRBD1. The CDR3 contains 13 residues. Germline lookup yields CDR1 SQVTM and CDR2 ANQGSEA. V shed 5 bases, J shed 4 bases, and the junction held 5 bases outside the gene matches. In nucleotides, the CDR3 is TGCAGCGTTCGACAGGGGGTGGCAGAGACCCAGTACTTC. Protein product: CSVRQGVAETQYF.

This clonotype was detected once. V gene TRBV4-2 combines with J gene TRBJ2-1; weak D call: TRBD2 (6 bases). Trimming removed 4 bases at V and 7 bases at J, with 14 bases between. The CDR3 contains 14 residues. The germline V gene encodes CDR1 LGHNA and CDR2 YNFKEQ. The CDR3 here is CASSLGIGRNEQFF. The CDR3 DNA follows: TGTGCCAGCAGCCTGGGGATAGGGAGGAATGAGCAGTTCTTC.

The rearrangement links TRBV11-3 to TRBJ2-5, with D tentatively TRBD2 (6 bases). The CDR3 is 14 amino acids. The germline V and J ends were trimmed by 1 base and 5 bases, with 11 bases remaining between them. Germline V gene lookup returns CDR1 SGHNT and CDR2 YENEEA. CDR3 amino acids: CASSLGGSGETQYF. As DNA, the CDR3 is TGTGCCAGCAGCTTAGGGGGCAGCGGGGAGACCCAGTACTTC. Looking up the rest from reference TRBV11-3 and TRBJ2-5 gives the full variable domain: EAGVVQSPRYKIIEKKQPVAFWCNPISGHNTLYWYLQNLGQGPELLIRYENEEAVDDSQLPKDRFSAERLKGVDSTLKIQPAELGDSAVYLCASSLGGSGETQYFGPGTRLLVL.

The gene calls are TRBV7-2 and TRBJ2-3; 8 nucleotides match TRBD2. Germline V gene sequence: CDR1 SGHTA, CDR2 FQGNSA. V lost 5 bases, J lost 3 bases, and 13 bases stayed unmatched. The CDR3 totals 17 residues. In nucleotides, the CDR3 is TGTGCCAGCAGCCCAAGCCTGGCGGGAGGTAGAACAGATACGCAGTATTTT. It translates to CASSPSLAGGRTDTQYF.

This chain joins TRBV20-1 and TRBJ2-3, with D tentatively TRBD1 or TRBD2 (5 bases each). CDR1 and CDR2 (germline): DFQATT, SNEGSKA (reference sequence). Trimming left V 6 bases short and J 1 base short, with 14 bases between. The CDR3 has 14 amino acids. CDR3 region: CSAPGLYGTDTQYF. CDR3 coding DNA: TGCAGTGCCCCGGGGCTGTACGGCACAGATACGCAGTATTTT.

The V and J genes are TRBV11-2 and TRBJ1-1; D not certain. Per germline, CDR1 SGHAT and CDR2 FQNNGV. The CDR3 spans 13 residues. Trimming cost V 1 base and J 2 bases, with 5 bases left between them. Written as DNA, the CDR3 is TGTGCCAGCAGCTTAGGCAGTAACACTGAAGCTTTCTTT. Translating gives CASSLGSNTEAFF.

The chain carries TRBV5-1 and TRBJ2-3, with a tentative D call TRBD1 (6 bases). V was trimmed by 5 bases and J by 3 bases, leaving 16 bases between them. CDR1 SGHRS and CDR2 YFSETQ come from the germline V gene. The CDR3 extends over 15 amino acids. CDR3 DNA: TGCGCCAGCAGGTCTTGGGGGCTCCGAACAGATACGCAGTATTTT. Its translation is CASRSWGLRTDTQYF.

V usage is TRBV3-1 and J usage is TRBJ1-3; D gene unclear. Germline V gene sequence: CDR1 LGHDT, CDR2 YNNKEL (reference sequence). Trimming took off 3 bases at V and 4 bases at J, with 7 bases between the two ends. This CDR3 comprises 13 residues. CDR3 loop: CASSHSLGNTIYF. The CDR3 DNA reads as TGTGCCAGCAGCCACTCGTTAGGAAACACCATATATTTT.

The table lists this clonotype with a few counts. The rearrangement uses TRBV7-6 and TRBJ2-1; no reliable D call. The CDR3 length is 13 residues. Deletions cut 2 bases from V and 7 bases from J, with 9 bases between. Looked up from germline, CDR1 is SGHVS and CDR2 is FNYEAQ. In nucleotides, the CDR3 is TGTGCCAGCAGCTTACGGCTACCGAATGAGCAGTTCTTC. Translated, it gives CASSLRLPNEQFF.

This sequence joins TRBV9 and TRBJ2-1; the D is unclear. The CDR3 sequence is 15 residues long. V lost 4 bases to trimming and J lost 4 bases, with 15 bases between them. In germline, CDR1 is SGDLS, CDR2 YYNGEE. As DNA, the CDR3 is TGTGCCAGCAGCACTCGGACGGACCTATACAATGAGCAGTTCTTC. Protein sequence: CASSTRTDLYNEQFF.

The chain is built from TRBV20-1 and TRBJ2-3; TRBD1 matches 10 bases. V shed 3 bases and J 5 bases; nucleotides not matched to a gene: 2. The germline V gene has CDR1 DFQATT and CDR2 SNEGSKA (reference sequence). The CDR3 has 13 amino acids. The CDR3 reads CSARRDRGDTQYF. In DNA form, the CDR3 reads TGCAGTGCTAGGAGGGACAGGGGAGATACGCAGTATTTT.

This clonotype was picked up a small number of times. The chain employs TRBV5-1 and TRBJ2-7, with 7 positions matching TRBD2. V was clipped by 4 bases and J by 6 bases; unmatched bases: 4. The CDR3 totals 12 residues. Germline V lookup: CDR1 SGHRS, CDR2 YFSETQ. The CDR3 protein is CASSEWEGEQYF. CDR3 nucleotide sequence: TGCGCCAGCAGCGAATGGGAGGGCGAGCAGTACTTC.

The chain recombines TRBV6-2 or TRBV6-3 with TRBJ2-7, with TRBD2 identical over 8 bases. There are 14 residues in the CDR3. CDR1 and CDR2 from the germline V gene are MNHEY and SVGEGT. Trimming took 2 bases from V and 4 from J; bases not matched to a gene: 4. The CDR3 sequence: CASSYMASGYEQYV. The CDR3 bases are TGTGCCAGCAGTTACATGGCTAGCGGGTACGAGCAGTACGTC.

CDR3 DNA sequence: TGCAGTGCTAGTTGGCTAGCTAGCACAGATACGCAGTATTTT. Translating gives CSASWLASTDTQYF. This rearrangement joins TRBV20-1 to TRBJ2-3, with D possibly TRBD2 on 5 matching bases. Germline V gene lookup returns CDR1 DFQATT and CDR2 SNEGSKA (reference sequence). This CDR3 is built from 14 residues. V lost 3 bases to trimming and J lost 0 bases, with 10 bases between them.

In nucleotides, the CDR3 is TGTGCCAGCAGCAACGGACAGGGAAACACCATATATTTT. The encoded protein is CASSNGQGNTIYF. The genes are TRBV7-2 and TRBJ1-3; D perhaps matches TRBD1 (6 bases). This CDR3 contains 13 residues. Germline V gene sequence: CDR1 SGHTA, CDR2 FQGNSA. Trimming pared 5 bases from V and 4 bases from J, leaving 9 bases between. The whole variable domain, remainder taken from reference TRBV7-2 and TRBJ1-3, is GAGVSQSPSNKVTEKGKDVELRCDPISGHTALYWYRQSLGQGLEFLIYFQGNSAPDKSGLPSDRFSAERTGGSVSTLTIQRTQQEDSAVYLCASSNGQGNTIYFGEGSWLTVV.

The gene calls are TRBV5-1 and TRBJ2-1; 9 nucleotides agree with TRBD2. The trim removed 10 bases at V and 8 bases at J, leaving 4 bases unmatched. The CDR3 consists of 11 residues. Germline loops: CDR1 SGHRS, CDR2 YFSETQ. CDR3: CASREGDEQFF. DNA for the CDR3: TGCGCCTCGCGGGAGGGCGATGAGCAGTTCTTC.

The gene calls are TRBV20-1 and TRBJ2-5; TRBD2 matches at 7 bases. CDR1 is DFQATT, CDR2 SNEGSKA, per germline (reference sequence). Germline trimming cut 1 base from V and 6 bases from J; bases unmatched to any gene: 11. CDR3 length equals 15 residues. The CDR3 sequence is CSARVPGTIGQTQYF. Here the CDR3 DNA reads TGCAGTGCTAGAGTCCCCGGGACTATTGGCCAGACCCAGTACTTC.

This clonotype has a handful of counts. This chain connects TRBV15 to TRBJ1-5; D is unclear. Trimming took 0 bases from V and 5 from J, leaving 8 bases between them. Germline V gives CDR1 LNHNV, CDR2 YYDKDF (reference sequence). The CDR3 covers 14 residues. CDR3 sequence: CATSRDRKDQPQHF. The CDR3 DNA sequence: TGTGCCACCAGCAGAGATCGTAAGGATCAGCCCCAGCATTTT.